Listed here is a single T cell receptor beta chain. Its antigen remains unknown. These data originate in a study of T cells in Graves' hyperthyroidism and ophthalmopathy. RNA transcripts provided the source from which TCR beta CDR3 regions were amplified. With the HTBI primer set, the TCR CDR3 went through a first round of RT-PCR. Each CDR3 protein gets one entry after TCRdb re-called the multiplex PCR reads with MiXCR. In the table there are 540,000 or so distinct CDR3 sequences, under 60% of which are singletons. Uncontrolled infection, other autoimmune disease, pregnancy and lactation each barred patients from inclusion. Study findings and constraints: Blood shared most expanded thyroid clonotypes above 0.001.

The TCR originated in an adult woman with Graves' disease, either hyperthyroidism or ophthalmopathy (not recorded which). Material: peripheral blood or thyroid tissue (not recorded which).

CDR3: CASSSDSGTLAKWPYEQYF. In DNA form, the CDR3 reads TGCGCCAGCAGCTCGGATTCCGGGACTCTCGCAAAATGGCCCTACGAGCAGTACTTC. The J gene is TRBJ2-7, the V gene TRBV5-1; D is possibly TRBD2 (6 bases). Trimming removed 3 bases from V and 2 bases from J, with 27 bases in between. The CDR3 is 19 amino acids. Germline-derived CDR1 and CDR2 are SGHRS and YFSETQ.